A selection of T cell receptor beta chains follows, all from one sample in a study of blood T cell repertoires in COVID-19. Sequencing used immunoSEQ multiplex PCR; TCRdb keeps in-frame clones, though not all of them. The top ten hold 9.5% to 15% of the sample, which has 240,000 or so clones, about 81% seen once. Sequenced: peripheral blood. These receptor sequences come from a woman in her sixties or seventies with active or convalescent COVID-19. CDR3s include the opening cysteine and the closing phenylalanine or tryptophan. The D gene is left open where the match is weak. Not every row has a clone size; where given, it reads once, few, many or a size class.

TRBJ1-6	17	TRBV6-1	.	.	TGTGCCAGCAGTGAAGGCCCCCACAGGGAACTCGGTTCACCCCTCCACTTT	CASSEGPHRELGSPLHF
TRBJ1-6	15	TRBV10-3	.	.	TGTGCCATCAGTGACTCGAGACAGTCCAATTCACCCCTCCACTTT	CAISDSRQSNSPLHF
TRBJ2-5	16	TRBV21-1	.	.	TGTGCCAGCAGCAAGTGGTTAGGGGGCGTTAAAGAGACCCAGTACTTC	CASSKWLGGVKETQYF
TRBJ1-2	18	TRBV13	TRBD1	.	TGTGCCAGCAGCTTAGGCAGGGGACAGGGAATGAGGAACTATGGCTACACCTTC	CASSLGRGQGMRNYGYTF
TRBJ1-5	16	TRBV27	.	.	TGTGCCAGCAGTTTATATTCCGGGGATAGCAATCAGCCCCAGCATTTT	CASSLYSGDSNQPQHF
TRBJ2-5	13	TRBV7-9	.	few	TGTGCCAGCAGCTTAGGGCATTGGGAGACCCAGTACTTC	CASSLGHWETQYF
TRBJ1-5	14	TRBV18	.	.	TGTGCCAGCTCACCAACGGACAGAAATCAGCCCCAGCATTTT	CASSPTDRNQPQHF
TRBJ2-7	15	TRBV10-2	.	.	TGCGCCAGCAGTGAGTCGTCAGGGCAAGGCTACGAGCAGTACTTC	CASSESSGQGYEQYF
TRBJ2-7	15	TRBV6-5	TRBD2	.	TGTGCCAGCAGTACTAGCGGGGCCTTTACCTACGAGCAGTACTTC	CASSTSGAFTYEQYF
TRBJ1-2	14	TRBV6-5	.	.	TGTGCCACGTTGGGCGGGGTCCGGGGAGGGGGCTACACCTTC	CATLGGVRGGGYTF
TRBJ2-2	18	TRBV5-5	TRBD2	.	TGTGCCAGCAGCTTGGTACTAGCGGGGGCCACGAACACCGGGGAGCTGTTTTTT	CASSLVLAGATNTGELFF
TRBJ2-5	14	TRBV10-2	.	.	TGCGCCAGCAGTCTTAGCGGCTTAAAAGAGACCCAGTACTTC	CASSLSGLKETQYF
TRBJ2-3	12	TRBV2	TRBD2	.	TGTGCCAGCCTCTCAGCGGGGGGTACGCAGTATTTT	CASLSAGGTQYF
TRBJ1-1	15	TRBV6-5	TRBD1	.	TGTGCCAGCAGTTACCCTGGCGCATCGGGGACAGGGGTTTTCTTT	CASSYPGASGTGVFF
TRBJ2-6	16	TRBV19	.	few	TGTGCCAGTAGTTGGGGCTCTGGGACTGGGGCCAACGTCCTGACTTTC	CASSWGSGTGANVLTF
TRBJ1-5	17	TRBV12-5	.	.	TGTGCTAGTGGTTTGGTACCGGGGGGCTCCTTGGATCAGCCCCAGCATTTT	CASGLVPGGSLDQPQHF
TRBJ1-3	16	TRBV4-1	.	.	TGCGCCAGCAGCTCGAGACAGGTGTACTCTGGAAACACCATATATTTT	CASSSRQVYSGNTIYF